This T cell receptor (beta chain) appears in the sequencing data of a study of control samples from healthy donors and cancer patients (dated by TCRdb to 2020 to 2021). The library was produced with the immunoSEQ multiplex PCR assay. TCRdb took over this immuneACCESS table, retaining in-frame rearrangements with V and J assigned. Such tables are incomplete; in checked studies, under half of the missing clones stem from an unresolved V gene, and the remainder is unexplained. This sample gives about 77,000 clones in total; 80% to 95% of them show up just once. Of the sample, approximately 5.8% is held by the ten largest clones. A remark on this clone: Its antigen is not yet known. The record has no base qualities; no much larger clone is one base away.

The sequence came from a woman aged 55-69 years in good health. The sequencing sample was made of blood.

Here the CDR3 is given as CSVERQSGDGYTF. The DNA is as follows: TGCAGCGTTGAAAGACAGTCAGGAGATGGCTACACCTTC. The V gene is TRBV29-1 and the J gene is TRBJ1-2; possibly the D gene is TRBD1, per 5 matching bases. Reading from cysteine to phenylalanine, the CDR3 counts 13 amino acids. Just CDR3 DNA is preserved here, 39 bases in frame from base 1. Trimming costs V 2 bases and J 6 bases, and their ends lie 13 bases apart. The germline V gene gives CDR1 as SQVTM and CDR2 as ANQGSEA.